This T cell receptor beta chain was sequenced for a study of blood T cell repertoires in COVID-19. The ends lost 6 bases at V and 1 base at J; junction bases unmatched: 6. Germline CDR1 reads MGHDK; CDR2 reads SYGVNS. The CDR3 is 15 residues long. Profiled with immunoSEQ multiplex PCR; TCRdb holds only in-frame clones, not every one. Altogether some 180,000 clones are present, around 90% being singletons, with the ten largest covering 6.5% to 8.5%. The V call is TRBV25-1, the J call TRBJ1-1; the match to TRBD1 covers 9 bases. The receptor was derived from a man in his forties or fifties with acute or convalescent COVID-19. The specimen was peripheral blood. CDR3 loop: CASRGTGGKNTEAFF. The CDR3 DNA sequence: TGTGCCAGCAGGGGAACAGGGGGCAAGAACACTGAAGCTTTCTTT.